This T cell receptor (beta chain) is drawn from a study of cytotoxic CD8 clonotypes in ibrutinib-treated CLL. Produced via immunoSEQ multiplex PCR; TCRdb's table is partial and in-frame only. In the table there are roughly 24,000 clones, just under 70% of which are singletons. Investigators sourced around 1.8 micrograms of genomic DNA from cryopreserved PBMCs for TCR beta libraries. V lost 6 bases to trimming and J lost 8 bases; unmatched junction nucleotides: 8. Germline V gene lookup returns CDR1 WNHNN and CDR2 SYGVQD (reference sequence). The CDR3 is 14 residues long. The clonotype comes from a human donor with chronic lymphocytic leukemia. Sequenced here: PBMCs, sampled after 24 months of ibrutinib treatment. The rearrangement joins TRBV10-1 to TRBJ2-1; 9 nucleotides line up with TRBD1. The CDR3 DNA reads as TGCGCCAGCAGACCGGGACAGGGTTTCGATGAGCAGTTCTTC. This encodes CASRPGQGFDEQFF.